What follows describes a single T cell receptor beta chain. The data stem from a study of control samples from healthy donors and cancer patients. The repertoire was sequenced with immunoSEQ multiplex PCR; TCRdb's copy has only in-frame clones and lacks some. The repertoire has 100,000 to 150,000 clones, roughly 90% of them found once; the top ten carry less than 7%. The germline V gene encodes CDR1 MNHEY and CDR2 SVGAGI. This CDR3 comprises 14 residues. V was trimmed by 8 bases and J by 3 bases, leaving 14 bases between them. This receptor was taken from a young man in good health. Material for sequencing was blood. This chain links TRBV6-5 with TRBJ1-3; weak D call: TRBD1 (5 bases). Here the CDR3 reads CASSNPGGGNTIYF. CDR3 bases: TGTGCCAGCTCTAACCCGGGGGGTGGAAACACCATATATTTT.